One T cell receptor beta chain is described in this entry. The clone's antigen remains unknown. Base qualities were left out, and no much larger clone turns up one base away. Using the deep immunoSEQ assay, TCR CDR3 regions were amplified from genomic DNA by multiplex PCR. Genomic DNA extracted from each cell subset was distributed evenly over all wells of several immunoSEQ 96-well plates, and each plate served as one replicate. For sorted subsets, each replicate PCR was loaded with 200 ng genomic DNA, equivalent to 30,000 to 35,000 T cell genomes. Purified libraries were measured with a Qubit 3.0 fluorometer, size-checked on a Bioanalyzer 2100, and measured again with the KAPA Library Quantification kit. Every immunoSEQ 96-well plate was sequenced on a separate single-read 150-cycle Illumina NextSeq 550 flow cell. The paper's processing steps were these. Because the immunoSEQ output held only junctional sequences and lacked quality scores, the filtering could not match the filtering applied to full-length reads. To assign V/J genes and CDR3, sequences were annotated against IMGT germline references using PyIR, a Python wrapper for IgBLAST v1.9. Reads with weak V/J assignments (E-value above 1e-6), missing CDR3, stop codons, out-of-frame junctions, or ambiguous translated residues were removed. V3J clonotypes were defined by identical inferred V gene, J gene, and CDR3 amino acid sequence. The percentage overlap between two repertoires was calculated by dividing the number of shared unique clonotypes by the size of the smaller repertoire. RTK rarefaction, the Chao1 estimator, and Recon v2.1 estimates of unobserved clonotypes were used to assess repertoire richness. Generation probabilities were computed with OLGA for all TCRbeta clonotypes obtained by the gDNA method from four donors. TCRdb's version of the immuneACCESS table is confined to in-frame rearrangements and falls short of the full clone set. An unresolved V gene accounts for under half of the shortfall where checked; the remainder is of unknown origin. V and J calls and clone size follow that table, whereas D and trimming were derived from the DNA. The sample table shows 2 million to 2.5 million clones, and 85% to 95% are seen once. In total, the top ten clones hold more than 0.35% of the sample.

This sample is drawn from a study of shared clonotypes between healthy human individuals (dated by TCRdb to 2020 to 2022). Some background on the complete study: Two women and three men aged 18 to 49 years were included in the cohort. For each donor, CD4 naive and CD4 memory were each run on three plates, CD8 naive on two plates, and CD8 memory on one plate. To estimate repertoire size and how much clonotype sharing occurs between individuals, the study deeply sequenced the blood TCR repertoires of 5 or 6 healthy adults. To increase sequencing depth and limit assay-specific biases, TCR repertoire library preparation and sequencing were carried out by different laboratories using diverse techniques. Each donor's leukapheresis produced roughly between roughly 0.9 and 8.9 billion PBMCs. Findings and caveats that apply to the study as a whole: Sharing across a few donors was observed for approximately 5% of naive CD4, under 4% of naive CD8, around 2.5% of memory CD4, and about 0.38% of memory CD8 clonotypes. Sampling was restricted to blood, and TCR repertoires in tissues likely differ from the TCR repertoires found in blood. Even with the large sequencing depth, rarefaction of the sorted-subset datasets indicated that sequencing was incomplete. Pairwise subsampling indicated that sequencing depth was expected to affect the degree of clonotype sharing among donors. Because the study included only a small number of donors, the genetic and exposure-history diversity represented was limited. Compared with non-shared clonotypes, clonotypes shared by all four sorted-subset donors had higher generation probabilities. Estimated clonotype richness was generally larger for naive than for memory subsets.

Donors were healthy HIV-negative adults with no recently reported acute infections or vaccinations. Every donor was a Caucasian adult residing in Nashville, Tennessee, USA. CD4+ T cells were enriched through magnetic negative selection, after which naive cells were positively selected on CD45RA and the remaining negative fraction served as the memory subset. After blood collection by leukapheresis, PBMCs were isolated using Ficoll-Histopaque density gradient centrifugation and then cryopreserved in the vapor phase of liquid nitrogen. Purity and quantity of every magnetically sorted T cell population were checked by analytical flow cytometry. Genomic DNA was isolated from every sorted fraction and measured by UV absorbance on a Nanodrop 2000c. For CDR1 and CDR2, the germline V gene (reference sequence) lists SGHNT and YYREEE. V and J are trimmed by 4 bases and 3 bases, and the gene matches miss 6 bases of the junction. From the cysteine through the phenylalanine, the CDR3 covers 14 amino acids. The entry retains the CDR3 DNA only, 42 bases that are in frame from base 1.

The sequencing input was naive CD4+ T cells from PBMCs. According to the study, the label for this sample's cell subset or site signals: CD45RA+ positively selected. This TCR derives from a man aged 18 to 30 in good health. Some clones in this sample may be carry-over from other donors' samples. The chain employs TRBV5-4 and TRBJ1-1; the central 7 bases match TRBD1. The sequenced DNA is TGTGCCAGCAGCCTCCAGGGGGGGGACACTGAAGCTTTCTTT. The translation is CASSLQGGDTEAFF.